One sample yielded the 29 T cell receptor beta chains listed below, sequenced in a study of shared clonotypes between healthy human individuals. Sequenced by immunoSEQ multiplex PCR; TCRdb stores in-frame clones only, minus some. The table has 2 million to 2.5 million clones, approximately 93% seen once. Material: naive CD4+ T cells from PBMCs. This sample's subset: CD45RA+ positively selected. Receptor source: a man younger than 35 in good health. Some clones in this sample may be carry-over from other donors' samples.

The chain joins TRBV6-5 to TRBJ1-4, with 9 bases fitting TRBD1. V lost 7 bases, J lost 2 bases, and 5 bases stayed unmatched. CDR3 length: 15 amino acids. Germline CDR1 reads MNHEY; CDR2 reads SVGAGI. The CDR3 nucleotides are TGTGCCAGCACAACAGGGGGCGCGACTAATGAAAAACTGTTTTTT. It translates to CASTTGGATNEKLFF.

The chain carries TRBV4-2 and TRBJ1-3, with D hard to call. Trimming took 0 bases from V and 5 from J, leaving 5 bases between them. CDR1 LGHNA and CDR2 YNFKEQ come from the germline V gene. The CDR3 totals 13 residues. Written as DNA, the CDR3 is TGTGCCAGCAGCCAAGAGGACCGAAACACCATATATTTT. Translating gives CASSQEDRNTIYF.

The V and J genes are TRBV5-4 and TRBJ2-4; perhaps TRBD1 as D (5 bases). The CDR3 has 15 residues. The V end lost 0 bases, the J end lost 4 bases, and 11 bases lay between the germline ends. CDR1 and CDR2 (germline): SGHNT, YYREEE (reference sequence). The CDR3 nucleotides are TGTGCCAGCAGCTTGGCCTCGCAGGGTAAAAACATTCAGTACTTC. Its translation: CASSLASQGKNIQYF.

The chain is built from TRBV28 and TRBJ1-2, with a tentative D call TRBD1 (5 bases). The germline gives CDR1 MDHEN, CDR2 SYDVKM. V shed 7 bases and J shed 7 bases, with 19 bases lying between them. This CDR3 spans 14 amino acids. CDR3 DNA sequence: TGTGCCAGCAATCCCCAGGGAGGGTCTAGTGGCTACACCTTC. This sequence encodes CASNPQGGSSGYTF.

The V call is TRBV12-2, the J call TRBJ2-1; the table's TRBD2 call for D was not verified on the DNA. TRBV12-2 is flagged as a pseudogene. The CDR3 extends over 17 amino acids. The CDR3 DNA follows: TGTGCAAGTCGCTTTTCTGGCGGCGGGGGCCCCTACAATGAGCAGTTCTTC. Its protein product is CASRFSGGGGPYNEQFF.

The DNA of the CDR3 is TGTGCCAGCTCACCCGGTGGAGGGCTCGGCTATGGCTACACCTTC. This translates into CASSPGGGLGYGYTF. J is TRBJ1-2 and V is TRBV18; D uncertain. Germline V gene sequence: CDR1 KGHSH, CDR2 LQKENI. The V and J ends lost 3 bases and 4 bases respectively, with 15 bases between them. The CDR3 runs to 15 residues.

The chain is built from TRBV11-3 and TRBJ1-1; tentatively, D is TRBD1 (5 bases). This CDR3 contains 13 residues. V lost 6 bases to trimming and J lost 4 bases, with 12 bases between them. CDR1 and CDR2 (germline): SGHNT, YENEEA. The CDR3 reads CASSRGVGTEAFF. As DNA, the CDR3 is TGTGCCAGCAGTCGGGGGGTAGGCACTGAAGCTTTCTTT.

This clone was recorded a few times. V is TRBV2 and J is TRBJ1-5; possible D gene TRBD1, 5 bases. The CDR3 sequence is 13 residues long. The ends were cut back, 6 bases at V and 6 bases at J, with 12 bases in the middle. Germline V gene sequence: CDR1 SNHLY, CDR2 FYNNEI. The CDR3 protein is CASRVREGQPQHF. DNA for the CDR3: TGTGCCAGCAGAGTCAGGGAAGGTCAGCCCCAGCATTTT.

J is TRBJ2-3 and V is TRBV29-1; D may be TRBD1 (6 bases). Germline lookup yields CDR1 SQVTM and CDR2 ANQGSEA. V was clipped by 4 bases and J by 0 bases, with 8 bases between them. This CDR3 is 13 amino acids long. The CDR3 loop reads CSVGDMSTDTQYF. CDR3 in DNA: TGCAGCGTTGGGGACATGAGCACAGATACGCAGTATTTT.

The chain links TRBV19 to TRBJ2-7; TRBD1 might be the D (6 bases). CDR3 length: 15 residues. CDR1 is LNHDA and CDR2 is SQIVND in the germline V gene (reference sequence). Trimming left V 4 bases short and J 2 bases short, with 15 bases between. The CDR3 sequence: CASSRGQGIPYEQYF. Written as DNA, the CDR3 is TGTGCCAGTAGTAGGGGGCAGGGAATCCCCTACGAGCAGTACTTC.

This clone was seen just once. The J gene is TRBJ2-7, the V gene TRBV4-3, with 8 bases identical to TRBD2. CDR1 is LGHNA, CDR2 YSLEER, per germline. This CDR3 is 16 amino acids long. Trimming cost V 0 bases and J 5 bases; bases outside gene matches: 9. The chain's CDR3 is CASSQEGISGINEQYF. Here the CDR3 DNA reads TGCGCCAGCAGCCAAGAAGGGATTAGCGGGATCAACGAGCAGTACTTC.

V gene TRBV29-1 combines with J gene TRBJ2-7; TRBD1 aligns across 9 bases. Germline V gene data show CDR1 as SQVTM and CDR2 as ANQGSEA. There are 13 residues in the CDR3. V was pared by 7 bases and J by 5 bases, with 9 bases of the junction left unmatched. The CDR3 loop reads CSALDRDRDEQYF. CDR3 bases: TGCAGCGCATTGGACCGGGACAGGGACGAGCAGTACTTC.

This clone was found once. The CDR3 DNA sequence: TGTGCCACCCGACAAACCTACGAGCAGTACTTC. Translated, it gives CATRQTYEQYF. The chain uses TRBV5-8 and TRBJ2-7; no clear D. Between the trimmed V and J ends, which lost 9 bases and 2 bases, there was a span of 9 bases. CDR1 SGHTS and CDR2 YDEGEE come from the germline V gene. The length of the CDR3 is 11 residues. The variable domain in full, with the rest retrieved from reference TRBV5-8 and TRBJ2-7, is EAGVTQSPTHLIKTRGQQATLRCSPISGHTSVYWYQQALGLGLQFLLWYDEGEERNRGNFPPRFSGRQFPNYSSELNVNALELEDSALYLCATRQTYEQYFGPGTRLTVT.

V is TRBV4-2 and J is TRBJ2-3; D uncertain. V was pared by 0 bases and J by 5 bases, with 6 bases between. In germline, CDR1 is LGHNA, CDR2 YNFKEQ. This CDR3 is 13 amino acids long. CDR3 residues: CASSQDVKDTQYF. The CDR3 DNA reads as TGTGCCAGCAGCCAAGATGTCAAAGATACGCAGTATTTT.

The genes are TRBV5-1 and TRBJ2-5; TRBD1 matches at 7 bases. Germline-derived CDR1 and CDR2 are SGHRS and YFSETQ. Losses at the gene ends were 0 bases for V and 5 bases for J; bases not matched to a gene: 10. This CDR3 has 16 amino acids. The DNA for the CDR3 is TGCGCCAGCAGCTTGGGAGGGGGCTCTCGGGACGAGACCCAGTACTTC. Protein sequence: CASSLGGGSRDETQYF. The full variable domain, with the rest looked up from reference TRBV5-1 and TRBJ2-5, is KAGVTQTPRYLIKTRGQQVTLSCSPISGHRSVSWYQQTPGQGLQFLFEYFSETQRNKGNFPGRFSGRQFSNSRSEMNVSTLELGDSALYLCASSLGGGSRDETQYFGPGTRLLVL.

The chain has TRBV7-2 and TRBJ2-3; TRBD2 is a possible D gene (6 bases). The CDR3 is made up of 16 amino acids. Looked up from germline, CDR1 is SGHTA and CDR2 is FQGNSA. V lost 2 bases to trimming and J lost 4 bases, with 16 bases between them. CDR3: CASSLQGWGGADTQYF. The CDR3 coding sequence is TGTGCCAGCAGCTTACAGGGATGGGGCGGGGCAGATACGCAGTATTTT.

This chain connects TRBV11-2 to TRBJ2-5; D not resolved. The J call may be in error: the DNA end matches TRBJ2-7 better. Germline V lookup: CDR1 SGHAT, CDR2 FQNNGV. This CDR3 is built from 12 residues. In nucleotides, the CDR3 is TGTGCCAGCAGCCCGTACCCCTACGAGCAGTACTTC. As protein: CASSPYPYEQYF.

J is TRBJ2-7 and V is TRBV11-3; D not certain. This CDR3 is 11 amino acids long. The V end lost 4 bases, the J end lost 5 bases, and 6 bases lay between the germline ends. In germline, CDR1 is SGHNT, CDR2 YENEEA. The CDR3 protein is CASSSRNEQYF. As DNA, the CDR3 is TGTGCCAGCAGCTCACGGAACGAGCAGTACTTC. Variable domain in full (rest from reference TRBV11-3 and TRBJ2-7): EAGVVQSPRYKIIEKKQPVAFWCNPISGHNTLYWYLQNLGQGPELLIRYENEEAVDDSQLPKDRFSAERLKGVDSTLKIQPAELGDSAVYLCASSSRNEQYFGPGTRLTVT.

This clone was seen just once. J is TRBJ2-2 and V is TRBV2, with 8 bases that match TRBD2. J was trimmed by 6 bases and V by 6 bases; bases with no gene match: 12. CDR1 is SNHLY, CDR2 FYNNEI, per germline. The CDR3 is made up of 16 amino acids. The CDR3 sequence is CASRLTGTRYSGELFF. In DNA, the CDR3 is TGTGCCAGCAGGCTTACCGGGACTAGATATTCCGGGGAGCTGTTTTTT. Full variable domain (remainder filled in from reference TRBV2 and TRBJ2-2): EPEVTQTPSHQVTQMGQEVILRCVPISNHLYFYWYRQILGQKVEFLVSFYNNEISEKSEIFDDQFSVERPDGSNFTLKIRSTKLEDSAMYFCASRLTGTRYSGELFFGEGSRLTVL.

The V and J genes are TRBV30 and TRBJ2-3, with 9 nucleotides matching TRBD2. This CDR3 comprises 15 residues. Germline CDR1 GTSNPN, CDR2 SVGIG (reference sequence). V gave up 2 bases and J gave up 2 bases; unmatched junction bases: 5. The CDR3 DNA reads TGTGCCTGGAGTTCACTAGCGGGTCCCACAGATACGCAGTATTTT. This encodes CAWSSLAGPTDTQYF. Full variable domain (outside the CDR3, taken from reference TRBV30 and TRBJ2-3): SQTIHQWPATLVQPVGSPLSLECTVEGTSNPNLYWYRQAAGRGLQLLFYSVGIGQISSEVPQNLSASRPQDRQFILSSKKLLLSDSGFYLCAWSSLAGPTDTQYFGPGTRLTVL.

This chain links TRBV7-9 with TRBJ2-2; 11 nucleotides align to TRBD2. There are 16 residues in the CDR3. V was pared by 5 bases and J by 6 bases, with 8 bases of the junction left unmatched. Per germline, CDR1 SEHNR and CDR2 FQNEAQ (reference sequence). The CDR3 DNA is TGTGCCAGCAGCCTGGGACTAGCGGCAGGCGCCGGGGAGCTGTTTTTT. This gives the protein CASSLGLAAGAGELFF.

This rearrangement joins TRBV28 to TRBJ2-1; D might be TRBD1 or TRBD2, each matching 5 bases. Germline assignment: CDR1 MDHEN and CDR2 SYDVKM. This CDR3 region has 16 residues. The V gene lost 6 bases and the J gene lost 1 base, with 16 bases spanning the gap. CDR3 in amino acids: CASSPRRGESYNEQFF. CDR3 DNA: TGTGCCAGCAGCCCCAGACGAGGGGAGTCCTACAATGAGCAGTTCTTC.

The rearrangement links TRBV5-1 to TRBJ2-7; D is perhaps TRBD2 (6 bases). Between the trimmed V and J ends, which lost 2 bases and 5 bases, there was a span of 14 bases. CDR1 is SGHRS and CDR2 is YFSETQ in the germline V gene. The CDR3 consists of 14 residues. CDR3 amino acids: CASSLTGVIHEQYF. The CDR3, as DNA: TGCGCCAGCAGCTTAACGGGAGTAATCCACGAGCAGTACTTC.

The chain carries TRBV19 and TRBJ2-7; D is possibly TRBD2 (5 bases). Germline CDR1 is LNHDA and CDR2 is SQIVND (reference sequence). The ends were cut back, 3 bases at V and 3 bases at J, with 12 bases in the middle. The CDR3 extends over 14 amino acids. Here the CDR3 reads CASSILRGNYEQYF. In DNA form, the CDR3 reads TGTGCCAGTAGTATTCTACGAGGGAACTACGAGCAGTACTTC.

This sequence joins TRBV28 and TRBJ2-7; 7 bases align to TRBD1. From germline, CDR1 is MDHEN and CDR2 SYDVKM. The CDR3 spans 15 residues. J lost 3 bases, V lost 6 bases, and 11 bases had no gene match. The CDR3 DNA reads TGTGCCAGCAGGGAACTACGGGGACAGAACTACGAGCAGTACTTC. It translates to CASRELRGQNYEQYF.

The chain employs TRBV5-4 and TRBJ2-1; 7 nucleotides align to TRBD1. From germline, CDR1 is SGHNT and CDR2 YYREEE (reference sequence). The CDR3 length is 14 residues. The ends lost 4 bases at V and 4 bases at J; junction bases unmatched: 5. CDR3 nucleotides: TGTGCCAGCAGCCCCGGGACAGCATACAATGAGCAGTTCTTC. This sequence encodes CASSPGTAYNEQFF.

Here the CDR3 reads CASSIGGQGAEQYF. CDR3 bases: TGTGCCAGTAGTATCGGGGGGCAGGGGGCCGAGCAGTACTTC. This chain links TRBV19 with TRBJ2-7; maybe TRBD1 (8 bases). Trimming took off 3 bases at V and 6 bases at J, with 15 bases between the two ends. The CDR3 runs 14 residues. Per the germline V gene, CDR1 is LNHDA and CDR2 is SQIVND (reference sequence).

A word on this clone: Other DNA sequences in this sample translate to the same CDR3. V and J are TRBV11-3 and TRBJ2-1, with D perhaps TRBD2 (5 bases). Germline V gene lookup returns CDR1 SGHNT and CDR2 YENEEA. The CDR3 has 15 amino acids. The V end was cut by 3 bases, the J end by 0 bases, with 9 bases between. The chain's CDR3 is CASSFSGSSYNEQFF. CDR3 nucleotide sequence: TGTGCCAGCAGCTTTTCGGGGAGCTCCTACAATGAGCAGTTCTTC.

This chain connects TRBV19 to TRBJ2-5, with D tentatively TRBD2 (6 bases). CDR1 and CDR2 from the germline V gene are LNHDA and SQIVND (reference sequence). Trimming left V 3 bases short and J 5 bases short, with 10 bases between. The CDR3 spans 13 residues. In DNA form, the CDR3 reads TGTGCCAGTAGTATCGGGAGTACGGAGACCCAGTACTTC. The encoded protein is CASSIGSTETQYF.